A selection of T cell receptor beta chains follows, all from one sample in a study of cytotoxic CD8 clonotypes in ibrutinib-treated CLL. Data came from immunoSEQ multiplex PCR; TCRdb stores just in-frame clones and leaves some out. This sample carries 150,000 to 200,000 clones, about 84% of them seen once, and the ten largest clones take about 4.9%. The input for sequencing was PBMCs, taken after 24 months of ibrutinib treatment. The receptors were sampled from a human donor with chronic lymphocytic leukemia. Both conserved end residues are part of each CDR3. Fields, in order: V gene, J gene, clone size, D gene, CDR3 DNA, CDR3 protein. D genes are given only for firm matches. For some rows the clone size is stated as once, few or many, or as a class when expanded; others skip it.

TRBV9	TRBJ2-7	-	-	TGTGCCAGCAGCGAGGGGGGACCCACCCCGGCCAACGAGCAGTACTTC	CASSEGGPTPANEQYF
TRBV19	TRBJ2-1	-	TRBD2	TGTGCCAGTAGTATTGAACTAGCGGGATTGCGTGAGCAGTTCTTC	CASSIELAGLREQFF
TRBV18	TRBJ2-1	-	-	TGTGCCAGCTCACCCAATGAGCAGTTCTTC	CASSPNEQFF
TRBV29-1	TRBJ2-2	-	-	TGCAGCGTTAGGGGGGACGGCACCGGGGAGCTGTTTTTT	CSVRGDGTGELFF
TRBV19	TRBJ1-1	-	-	TGTGCCAGTAGTATTGCAGCAGAGGGGAGGTTTACTGAAGCTTTCTTT	CASSIAAEGRFTEAFF
TRBV19	TRBJ1-5	-	-	TGTGCCAGTAGTCCTAACCAGGTCAGGGACGGTCGACAGCCCCAGCATTTT	CASSPNQVRDGRQPQHF
TRBV7-2	TRBJ2-5	-	TRBD2	TGTGCCAGCAGCTTAGTATCGGCGGGAGGGGGGGAGACCCAGTACTTC	CASSLVSAGGGETQYF
TRBV29-1	TRBJ1-2	-	TRBD1	TGCAGCGTTGTTGACAGGGGCTATGGCTACACCTTC	CSVVDRGYGYTF
TRBV6-5	TRBJ2-3	-	TRBD1	TGTGCCAGCGCTCCTGATCAGGGGGCGGGGGATACGCAGTATTTT	CASAPDQGAGDTQYF
TRBV4-2	TRBJ2-1	-	TRBD2	TGTGCCAGCAGCCAATCACGGACTAGCGGTAATGAGCAGTTCTTC	CASSQSRTSGNEQFF
TRBV30	TRBJ1-4	-	TRBD1	TGTGCCTGGAGAGGAGGACAGGGGATTCGTGAAAAACTGTTTTTT	CAWRGGQGIREKLFF
TRBV6-6	TRBJ2-3	-	-	TGTGCCAGCAGTTATTTGGGGTCAAGCACAGATACGCAGTATTTT	CASSYLGSSTDTQYF
TRBV9	TRBJ1-2	-	TRBD1	TGTGCCAGCAGCACCCGGGCAACCAGGGGGCGAAATGGCTACACCTTC	CASSTRATRGRNGYTF
TRBV19	TRBJ1-2	-	TRBD1	TGTGCCAGTAGCAGGACAGGGAGTGGCTATGGCTACACCTTC	CASSRTGSGYGYTF
TRBV27	TRBJ1-5	-	TRBD1	TGTGCCAGCGGAGGGGGACCGGGACAGGGAAGCGGTCAGCCCCAGCATTTT	CASGGGPGQGSGQPQHF
TRBV7-2	TRBJ2-1	-	-	TGTGCCAGTCACACCAATTTGGGGAATGAGCAGTTCTTC	CASHTNLGNEQFF
TRBV5-6	TRBJ1-1	-	-	TGTGCCAGCAGCTTGGCCGGGGATCTGAACACTGAAGCTTTCTTT	CASSLAGDLNTEAFF
TRBV28	TRBJ2-1	-	-	TGTGCCAGCAGCCCTTTGGGGCTTGGCGCGGGACGGAATGAGCAGTTCTTC	CASSPLGLGAGRNEQFF
TRBV2	TRBJ1-2	-	-	TGTGCCGTTGGGTACAGGGCCGCATATGGCTACACCTTC	CAVGYRAAYGYTF
TRBV9	TRBJ2-3	-	-	TGTGCCAGCAGCACAGCTAACAGGGTCCCCACAGATACGCAGTATTTT	CASSTANRVPTDTQYF
TRBV28	TRBJ1-5	few	-	TGTGCCAGCAGTTTCGCCGGACAGCCCCAGCATTTT	CASSFAGQPQHF
TRBV19	TRBJ1-1	-	-	TGTGCCAGTAGTATCCCGCCACTAAACACTGAAGCTTTCTTT	CASSIPPLNTEAFF
TRBV27	TRBJ2-5	-	TRBD2	TGTGCCAGCACCTCCATAGCGGGAGGAGAGACCCAGTACTTC	CASTSIAGGETQYF
TRBV13	TRBJ2-7	once	-	TGTGCCAGCAGCTTATCGTTTATTGGGCAGGAAAGCTACGAGCAGTACTTC	CASSLSFIGQESYEQYF
TRBV6-1	TRBJ2-1	-	TRBD2	TGTGCCAGCACGAAGAGGACTAGCGAACATAATGAGCAGTTCTTC	CASTKRTSEHNEQFF
TRBV12-5	TRBJ2-5	-	-	TGTGCTAGTGGTGCCACCGGGTTAGGCGAGACCCAGTACTTC	CASGATGLGETQYF
TRBV2	TRBJ2-3	-	-	TGTGCCAGCACCCAATGGGGTCGCACAGATACGCAGTATTTT	CASTQWGRTDTQYF
TRBV4-1	TRBJ1-2	many	-	TGCGCCAGCCGCGAAAGGCACCGAGACTATGGCTACACCTTC	CASRERHRDYGYTF
TRBV4-1	TRBJ1-1	-	TRBD1	TGCGCCAGCAGCCACAGTAGGACAGGGAAGAACACTGAAGCTTTCTTT	CASSHSRTGKNTEAFF